This T cell receptor beta chain was found in a study of CD8 T cells in Susac syndrome (dated by TCRdb to the late 2010s). In terms of the full investigation: Among the Susac syndrome patients who were sequenced, clinically active disease was present in six and clinical remission was observed in about eight. At the time of blood withdrawal, Susac syndrome patients were either therapy-naive, taking corticosteroids (with some also receiving IVIg), or on IVIg alone. Repertoire sequencing was used to test whether CD8+ T cell activation and differentiation in Susac syndrome was antigen driven.

General study outcomes and caveats: The TCR sequencing and HLA analysis was acknowledged to have included a relatively small number of individuals. No clonal expansion was detected in the CD4+ T cell repertoire of Susac syndrome patients.

RNA was extracted using the RNeasy kit, and about 0.5 to 1 ug of the RNA was reverse transcribed with random hexamers. The immunoSEQ multiplex PCR assay, which covers 54 Vbeta and 13 Jbeta segments, was used to amplify TCR beta CDR3 regions. To correct PCR amplification bias, a synthetic template baseline was used for both primer optimization and computational correction. The study's processing was this. Reads were annotated to V, D and J genes per IMGT and analyzed with immunoSEQ Analyzer, keeping only productive sequences. Clonality was calculated as one minus the Shannon entropy normalized by log2 of the number of productive unique sequences. For each patient and control, public and private clones were evaluated within the 100 most prevalent clones. Clones were defined as Susac-specific when absent from the healthy and MS cohorts, from 1,000 to 1,100 published viral clones and from other ImmuneACCESS disease sequences. Clones were called with MiXCR by TCRdb after fastp trimmed the public reads at Q25, and only in-frame beta chains were retained. Identical CDR3 proteins give one entry, which carries the most common genes and DNA. TCRdb's processing, not the authors', yielded these V and J calls. The sample table shows under 200,000 distinct CDR3 sequences, and over 75% are seen once. The ten largest clonotypes hold 0.085% to 0.1% of the sample.

Worth noting for this clonotype: Which antigen it targets is not known. Per-base qualities were not stored, and no clone one base away is much larger.

Peripheral blood CD8+ and CD4+ T cells from healthy donors, Susac syndrome patients and multiple sclerosis patients were profiled by high-throughput TCR beta sequencing. Recently defined diagnostic criteria for definite or probable disease were met by the Susac syndrome patients. CD8+ TEMRA cells were enriched by FACS, while bulk CD8+ and CD4+ T cells were purified by magnetic negative isolation. Blood was collected in EDTA tubes and processed within 24 hours, with PBMCs isolated through density gradient centrifugation. PBMCs intended for TCR sequencing were cryopreserved in liquid nitrogen and were subsequently thawed in a 37 degrees C water bath. Purity of sorted or isolated CD4+, CD8+ and CD8+ TEMRA cells was at least 90%. CDR1 SGHTA and CDR2 FQGNSA were looked up in the germline V gene. The CDR3 runs 15 amino acids, cysteine and phenylalanine included. Left in the record is the CDR3 DNA by itself, 45 bases read in frame from the first base. The V and J ends are trimmed by 2 bases and 0 bases, leaving 9 bases between them.

The sequence came from a human donor with Susac syndrome. The V and J segments used are TRBV7-2 and TRBJ2-3; the D gene is perhaps TRBD1, from 6 matching bases. Source material: CD4+ T cells from PBMCs. Here is the DNA: TGTGCCAGCAGCTTACAGGGGTTCAGCACAGATACGCAGTATTTT. Translated, this gives CASSLQGFSTDTQYF.